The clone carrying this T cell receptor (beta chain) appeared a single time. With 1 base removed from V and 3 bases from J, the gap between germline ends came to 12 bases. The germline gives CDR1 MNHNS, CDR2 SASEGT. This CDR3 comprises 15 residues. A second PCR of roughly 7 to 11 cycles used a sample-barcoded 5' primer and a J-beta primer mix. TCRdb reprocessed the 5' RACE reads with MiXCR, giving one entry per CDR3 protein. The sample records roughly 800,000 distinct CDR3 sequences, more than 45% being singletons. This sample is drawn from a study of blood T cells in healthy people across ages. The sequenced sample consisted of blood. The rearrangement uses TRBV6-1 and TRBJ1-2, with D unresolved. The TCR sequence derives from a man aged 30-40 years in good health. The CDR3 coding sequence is TGTGCCAGCAGTGAAGGACTTGTGATGGACTATGGCTACACCTTC. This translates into CASSEGLVMDYGYTF.